This T cell receptor beta chain comes out of a study of response to subunit inactivated influenza vaccine. Using its own MiXCR run on the RT-PCR reads, TCRdb lists one record per CDR3 protein. Of approximately 530,000 distinct CDR3 sequences in the sample, under 9% were seen once. CDR1 and CDR2 from the germline V gene are DFQATT and SNEGSKA (reference sequence). V dropped 6 bases and J dropped 5 bases, with 9 bases sitting between them. The CDR3 consists of 11 residues. This clonotype showed up just a few times. Its antigen is not identified. Study-wide findings and caveats: With each seasonal influenza vaccination, the authors suggested, few new T cells are recruited.

This sequence was found in a man between 50 and 70 years old who received an inactivated influenza vaccine. The sequences come from PBMCs from blood, collected roughly 24 months after vaccination. The chain is built from TRBV20-1 and TRBJ2-3; the D is unclear. In DNA form, the CDR3 reads TGCAGTGCCCTGGTTGGAGATACGCAGTATTTT. It is translated as CSALVGDTQYF.